This TCR beta chain was captured by sequencing in a study of T cells after yellow fever vaccination. This CDR3 region has 15 residues. The V gene lost 1 base and the J gene lost 6 bases, with 13 bases spanning the gap. Germline lookup yields CDR1 SEHNR and CDR2 FQNEAQ (reference sequence). MiXCR, applied by TCRdb to the 5' RACE reads, yields one record per CDR3 protein. The sample comprises about 300,000 distinct CDR3 sequences, approximately 4.2% of which are singletons, and 20% to 25% rests with the top ten. The chain couples TRBV7-9 to TRBJ2-1, with D possibly TRBD2 on 6 matching bases. The TCR was taken from a man between 18 and 35 years old who received the YFV17D yellow fever vaccine. The source material was PBMCs, sampled 5 days after the yellow fever booster vaccination. CDR3: CASSLGLDGGNEQFF. The CDR3 nucleotides read TGTGCCAGCAGCTTAGGACTAGATGGAGGCAATGAGCAGTTCTTC.